These T cell receptor beta chains were read from a single sample in a study of blood T cells in healthy people across ages. One entry per CDR3 protein results from TCRdb running MiXCR on the 5' RACE reads. Here the sample spans 600,000 or so distinct CDR3 sequences, about 30% being singletons. Material for sequencing was blood. Receptors were obtained from an elderly woman in good health. Both conserved end residues are part of each CDR3. A D gene is named only where the DNA matches it firmly. The size of a clone is reported for some rows only, either as once, few or many, or as a class for expanded clones.

clone_size	d_call	v_call	j_call	cdr3_aa	cdr3_nt
NA	TRBD1	TRBV7-9	TRBJ2-1	CASSTGTGEYFNEQFF	TGTGCCAGCAGCACTGGGACAGGGGAATATTTCAATGAGCAGTTCTTC
many	TRBD1	TRBV7-8	TRBJ2-3	CASSLALAGGSDTQYF	TGTGCCAGCAGCTTAGCGTTGGCAGGGGGCTCAGATACGCAGTATTTT
many	TRBD2	TRBV20-1	TRBJ2-7	CSAPGTSDSEQYF	TGCAGTGCACCCGGGACTAGCGACTCCGAGCAGTACTTC
NA	NA	TRBV9	TRBJ1-4	CASSKGTSTNEKLFF	TGTGCCAGCAGCAAAGGGACGTCAACTAATGAAAAACTGTTTTTT
many	NA	TRBV20-1	TRBJ2-1	CSALAVASSYNEQFF	TGCAGTGCCCTTGCGGTCGCGTCTTCCTACAATGAGCAGTTCTTC
NA	TRBD1	TRBV6-4	TRBJ1-1	CASSENRGLEAFF	TGTGCCAGCAGTGAAAACAGGGGGCTAGAAGCTTTCTTT
few	NA	TRBV20-1	TRBJ2-3	CSVRVRPDTDTQYF	TGCAGTGTTAGAGTTAGACCCGACACAGATACGCAGTATTTT
NA	NA	TRBV5-1	TRBJ2-7	CASSPRRLSSSYEQYF	TGCGCCAGCAGCCCCCGCAGGCTTTCTAGCTCCTACGAGCAGTACTTC
NA	TRBD1	TRBV7-9	TRBJ2-3	CASSWDRGRGGTDTQYF	TGTGCCAGCAGCTGGGACAGGGGGCGAGGCGGCACAGATACGCAGTATTTT
once	TRBD2	TRBV2	TRBJ2-2	CASSELLAEYTGELFF	TGTGCCAGCAGTGAACTCCTAGCGGAATACACCGGGGAGCTGTTTTTT
many	TRBD2	TRBV5-1	TRBJ2-5	CASSPNGGEETQYF	TGCGCCAGCAGCCCCAATGGGGGGGAAGAGACCCAGTACTTC
NA	NA	TRBV9	TRBJ1-1	CASSVVGAGGTEAFF	TGTGCCAGCAGCGTAGTAGGGGCCGGAGGCACTGAAGCTTTCTTT
many	NA	TRBV28	TRBJ2-5	CASSLSRQETQYF	TGTGCCAGCAGTTTATCCAGGCAAGAGACCCAGTACTTC
once	TRBD2	TRBV24-1	TRBJ2-5	CATSDPGSGRWRETQYF	TGTGCCACCAGTGACCCCGGTAGCGGGAGATGGAGAGAGACCCAGTACTTC
many	NA	TRBV9	TRBJ2-5	CASSPLGGKQETQYF	TGTGCCAGCAGCCCTCTCGGCGGGAAACAAGAGACCCAGTACTTC
many	NA	TRBV12-3/TRBV12-4	TRBJ2-7	CASSSYPGEQYF	TGTGCCAGCAGTTCCTACCCCGGCGAGCAGTACTTC
NA	NA	TRBV28	TRBJ2-1	CASSAPGEGKETQFF	TGTGCCAGCAGTGCCCCTGGGGAAGGGAAAGAGACCCAGTTCTTC
many	NA	TRBV5-1	TRBJ2-7	CASSLAGFRNPEQYF	TGCGCCAGCAGCTTGGCCGGATTCAGAAACCCCGAGCAGTACTTC
many	NA	TRBV20-1	TRBJ1-2	CSAPRQPGSYGYTF	TGCAGTGCTCCTAGACAGCCGGGCTCCTATGGCTACACCTTC
many	NA	TRBV3-1	TRBJ2-7	CASSRPWGEQYF	TGTGCCAGCAGCCGCCCCTGGGGGGAGCAGTACTTC
few	NA	TRBV21-1	TRBJ1-6	CASSIQGKWNSPLHF	TGTGCCAGCAGCATTCAGGGGAAATGGAATTCACCCCTCCACTTT
many	TRBD2	TRBV20-1	TRBJ2-3	CSATRPSGGRPTDTQYF	TGCAGTGCTACTAGGCCTAGCGGGGGCCGCCCCACAGATACGCAGTATTTT
once	NA	TRBV5-1	TRBJ2-1	CASSLEAGRSYNEQFF	TGCGCCAGCAGCTTGGAGGCGGGTCGCTCCTACAATGAGCAGTTCTTC
many	NA	TRBV6-1	TRBJ2-7	CASSVIGGREQYF	TGTGCCAGCAGTGTAATCGGGGGTCGGGAGCAGTACTTC
many	NA	TRBV29-1	TRBJ2-6	CSAGIAVGANVLTF	TGCAGCGCGGGGATCGCGGTTGGGGCCAACGTCCTGACTTTC
many	TRBD2	TRBV4-3	TRBJ2-1	CASSQEGGTSPTNEQFF	TGCGCCAGCAGCCAAGAGGGAGGGACTAGCCCCACCAATGAGCAGTTCTTC
many	NA	TRBV27	TRBJ1-2	CASSLTSHGQYGYTF	TGTGCCAGCAGTTTAACGTCACACGGCCAGTATGGCTACACCTTC
NA	NA	TRBV6-1	TRBJ1-2	CASRDGGINYGYTF	TGTGCCAGCAGGGACGGCGGAATTAACTATGGCTACACCTTC
NA	TRBD1	TRBV5-1	TRBJ2-2	CASSLAKGQGAGELFF	TGCGCCAGCAGCTTGGCCAAGGGACAGGGGGCCGGGGAGCTGTTTTTT
NA	NA	TRBV7-3	TRBJ1-3	CASSLNPVSGNTIYF	TGTGCCAGCAGCTTAAACCCGGTCTCTGGAAACACCATATATTTT
many	NA	TRBV3-1	TRBJ2-1	CASRLTGSGDEQFF	TGTGCCAGCAGGTTGACAGGCTCGGGCGATGAGCAGTTCTTC
few	NA	TRBV18	TRBJ1-1	CASSPGQVGEAFF	TGTGCCAGCTCACCAGGGCAGGTAGGCGAAGCTTTCTTT
many	TRBD1	TRBV29-1	TRBJ1-2	CSVWDSSSQGDGYTF	TGCAGCGTATGGGACAGTTCCTCCCAAGGAGATGGCTACACCTTC
NA	NA	TRBV12-3/TRBV12-4	TRBJ1-2	CASKPAGRGYGYTF	TGTGCCAGCAAGCCCGCGGGGCGAGGCTATGGCTACACCTTC
many	NA	TRBV6-5	TRBJ2-3	CASHSRGTSTDTQYF	TGTGCCAGCCACAGCAGGGGAACTAGCACAGATACGCAGTATTTT
few	TRBD1	TRBV6-1	TRBJ1-4	CASSKGTGIENEKLFF	TGTGCCAGCAGTAAAGGGACAGGGATTGAGAATGAAAAACTGTTTTTT
NA	NA	TRBV6-2/TRBV6-3	TRBJ1-2	CGAGAYGYTF	TGTGGAGCAGGTGCCTATGGCTACACCTTC
many	TRBD2	TRBV6-1	TRBJ2-5	CASSEAGMGLAVLQETQYF	TGTGCCAGCAGTGAAGCCGGGATGGGACTAGCGGTCCTCCAAGAGACCCAGTACTTC
NA	NA	TRBV9	TRBJ2-2	CASSVEGYTGELFF	TGTGCCAGCAGCGTAGAAGGGTACACCGGGGAGCTGTTTTTT
NA	NA	TRBV7-2	TRBJ2-5	CASSSGRQSGLQETQYF	TGTGCCAGCAGCTCCGGGCGACAATCTGGTCTCCAAGAGACCCAGTACTTC
NA	TRBD1	TRBV7-9	TRBJ2-7	CASSSGQSHNEQYF	TGTGCCAGCAGCTCGGGACAGTCCCACAATGAGCAGTACTTC
NA	NA	TRBV15	TRBJ2-7	CATSRGSFSYKQYF	TGTGCCACCAGTCGGGGGAGCTTCTCCTACAAGCAGTACTTC
once	NA	TRBV5-1	TRBJ2-7	CASSLTGWYEQYF	TGCGCCAGCAGCTTAACAGGGTGGTACGAGCAGTACTTC
NA	TRBD2	TRBV12-3/TRBV12-4	TRBJ2-7	CASRTSGSEQYF	TGTGCCAGCAGGACTAGCGGGAGTGAGCAGTACTTC
NA	NA	TRBV7-9	TRBJ1-4	CASSFTGLSEKLFF	TGTGCCAGCAGCTTCACAGGGTTGAGTGAAAAACTGTTTTTT
NA	TRBD1	TRBV29-1	TRBJ2-7	CSVDSQGDSYEQYF	TGCAGCGTTGATAGCCAGGGGGACTCCTACGAGCAGTACTTC
once	NA	TRBV20-1	TRBJ1-1	CSASSGRVTNTEAFF	TGCAGTGCTAGCAGCGGCAGGGTGACGAACACTGAAGCTTTCTTT
many	NA	TRBV5-6	TRBJ2-3	CASSRLTQGLRADTQYF	TGTGCCAGCAGCAGACTTACGCAGGGGCTCAGGGCAGATACGCAGTATTTT
NA	NA	TRBV27	TRBJ1-2	CASSFRSSSHINYGYTF	TGTGCCAGCAGTTTTCGGTCATCGAGTCATATTAACTATGGCTACACCTTC
many	NA	TRBV9	TRBJ1-5	CASSPFGGSNQPQHF	TGTGCCAGCAGCCCCTTTGGGGGAAGCAATCAGCCCCAGCATTTT